This T cell receptor beta chain was identified in a study of blood T cell repertoires in COVID-19. At the level of the study: Acute and convalescent COVID-19 samples came from the United States, Italy and Spain. PBMCs, B-cell-depleted T cells, or T cells were the source of the cDNA or gDNA that made up the material.

CDR1 and CDR2 from the germline V gene are SGHVS and FQNEAQ. J was trimmed by 7 bases and V by 1 base; bases with no gene match: 10. The CDR3 sequence is 15 residues long. Source study methods: Estimation of nucleated cell counts relied on the amplification of reference gene primers. Assay used: immunoSEQ multiplex PCR; TCRdb lists only in-frame clones, some missing. V, J and clone size are those of that table, while D and trimming were read from the DNA. Here the sample spans 120,000 or so clones, 75% to 90% being singletons. The sequencing input was peripheral blood. The receptor was derived from a human donor in a cohort sampled during active COVID-19. The chain has TRBV7-8 and TRBJ2-7; 7 nucleotides line up with TRBD1. CDR3: CASSLEGGASREQYF. CDR3 bases: TGTGCCAGCAGCTTAGAAGGGGGCGCTTCGAGAGAGCAGTACTTC.